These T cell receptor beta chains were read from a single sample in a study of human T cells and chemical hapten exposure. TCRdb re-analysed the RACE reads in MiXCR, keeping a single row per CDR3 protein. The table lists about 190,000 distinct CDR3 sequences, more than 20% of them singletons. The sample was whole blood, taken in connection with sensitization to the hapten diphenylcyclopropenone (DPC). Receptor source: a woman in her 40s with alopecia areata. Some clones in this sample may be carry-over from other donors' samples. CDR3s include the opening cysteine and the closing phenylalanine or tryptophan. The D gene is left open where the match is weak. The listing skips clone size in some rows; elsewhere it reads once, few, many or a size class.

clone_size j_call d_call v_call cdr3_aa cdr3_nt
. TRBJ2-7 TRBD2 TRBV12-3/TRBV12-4 CASSFSGSVYEQYF TGTGCCAGCAGTTTTAGCGGGAGCGTCTACGAGCAGTACTTC
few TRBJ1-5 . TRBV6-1 CASSEYGGRLNQPQHF TGTGCCAGCAGTGAATATGGGGGACGGTTAAATCAGCCCCAGCATTTT
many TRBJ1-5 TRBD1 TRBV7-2 CASSSQGAGNQPQHF TGTGCCAGCAGTTCACAGGGGGCGGGAAATCAGCCCCAGCATTTT
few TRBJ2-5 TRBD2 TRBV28 CASSLDGTSGQETQYF TGTGCCAGCAGTTTGGACGGGACTAGCGGACAAGAGACCCAGTACTTC
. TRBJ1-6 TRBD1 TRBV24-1 CATSDSWDSSPLHF TGTGCCACCAGTGACTCCTGGGACAGTTCACCCCTCCACTTT
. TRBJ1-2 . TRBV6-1 CASSEQPHYGYTF TGTGCCAGCAGTGAGCAGCCCCACTATGGCTACACCTTC
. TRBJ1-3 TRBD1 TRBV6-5 CASSYRGTGSGNTIYF TGTGCCAGCAGTTACCGTGGGACAGGCTCTGGAAACACCATATATTTT
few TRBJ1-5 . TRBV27 CASSLRSDTLSHQPQHF TGTGCCAGCAGCCTCAGGTCTGATACTCTATCGCATCAGCCCCAGCATTTT
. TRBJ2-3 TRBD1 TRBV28 CASSSPPGQGNADTQYF TGTGCCAGCAGTTCGCCACCGGGACAGGGGAACGCAGATACGCAGTATTTT
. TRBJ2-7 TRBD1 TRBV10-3 CAISDPGQGAEEQYF TGTGCCATCAGTGACCCAGGACAGGGGGCGGAGGAGCAGTACTTC
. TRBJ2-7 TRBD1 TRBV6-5 CVSSGTGTGTYEQYF TGTGTCAGCAGTGGAACCGGGACAGGGACCTACGAGCAGTACTTC
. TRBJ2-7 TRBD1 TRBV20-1 CSARRDRPIYEQYF TGCAGTGCTAGGCGGGACAGGCCTATCTACGAGCAGTACTTC
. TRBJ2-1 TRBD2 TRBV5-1 CASSLWVAGHNEQFF TGCGCCAGCAGCTTGTGGGTAGCGGGACACAATGAGCAGTTCTTC
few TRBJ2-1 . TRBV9 CASSVAASSYNEQFF TGTGCCAGCAGCGTAGCGGCGAGCTCCTACAATGAGCAGTTCTTC
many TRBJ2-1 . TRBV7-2 CASSLARQVNNEQFF TGTGCCAGCAGCTTAGCGCGACAGGTTAACAATGAGCAGTTCTTC
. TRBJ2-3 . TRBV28 CASRYAPPQDTQYF TGTGCCAGCAGGTACGCCCCCCCCCAGGATACGCAGTATTTT
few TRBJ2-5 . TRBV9 CASSPRAARDKETQYF TGTGCCAGCAGCCCCCGTGCAGCTCGGGACAAAGAGACCCAGTACTTC
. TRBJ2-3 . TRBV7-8 CASSAQGRADTQYF TGTGCCAGCAGCGCCCAGGGGAGGGCAGATACGCAGTATTTT
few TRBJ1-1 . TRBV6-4 CASSDGGTNTEAFF TGTGCCAGCAGTGACGGCGGGACGAACACTGAAGCTTTCTTT
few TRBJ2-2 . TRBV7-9 CASSLAQESGELFF TGTGCCAGCAGCTTAGCGCAGGAGAGCGGGGAGCTGTTTTTT
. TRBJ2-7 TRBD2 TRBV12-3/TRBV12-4 CASSLSSGRWEQYF TGTGCCAGCAGTTTATCTAGCGGGAGATGGGAGCAGTACTTC
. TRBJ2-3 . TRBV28 CASGGAGTSTDTQYF TGTGCCAGCGGGGGAGCCGGTACGAGCACAGATACGCAGTATTTT